This T cell receptor beta chain was documented in a study of beta chain features in type 1 diabetes. The CDR3 is 14 residues long. CDR1 and CDR2 (germline): SGHTA, FQGNSA. Trimming cost V 0 bases and J 7 bases; bases outside gene matches: 2. In regard to this clone: The identical CDR3 is also encoded by other nucleotide sequences in the sample.

Reverse transcription of all isolated RNA meant that expressed TCRB transcripts were sequenced. The protocol was immunoSEQ multiplex PCR, while the TCRdb copy is restricted to in-frame clones and leaves out a portion. Here the sample spans around 450,000 clones, 11% being singletons. This chain uses TRBV7-2 with TRBJ2-1; 8 bases are shared with TRBD1. The TCR originated in a woman aged 18 to 35 in good health. The source material was naive CD4+ T cells from blood. This CDR3 reads CASSLAYRGNEQFF. The CDR3 DNA follows: TGTGCCAGCAGCTTAGCCTACAGGGGGAATGAGCAGTTCTTC.